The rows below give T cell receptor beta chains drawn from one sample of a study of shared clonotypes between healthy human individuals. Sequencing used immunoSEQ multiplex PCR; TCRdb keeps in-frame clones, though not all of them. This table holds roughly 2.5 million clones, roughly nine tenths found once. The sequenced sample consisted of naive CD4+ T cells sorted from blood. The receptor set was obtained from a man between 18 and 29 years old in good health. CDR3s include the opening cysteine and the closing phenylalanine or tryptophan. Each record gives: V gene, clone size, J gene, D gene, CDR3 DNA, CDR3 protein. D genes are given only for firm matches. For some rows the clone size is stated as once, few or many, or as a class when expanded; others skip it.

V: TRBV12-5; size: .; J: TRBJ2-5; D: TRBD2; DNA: TGTGCTAGTGGACTCGGACTAGCGGGAGCCTCCCAAGAGACCCAGTACTTC; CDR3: CASGLGLAGASQETQYF
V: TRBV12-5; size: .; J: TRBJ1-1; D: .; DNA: TGTGCTAGTGGTTTTATGAACACTGAAGCTTTCTTT; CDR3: CASGFMNTEAFF
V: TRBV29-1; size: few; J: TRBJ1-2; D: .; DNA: TGCAGCGTTGACGCAGGGGTCAATGGCTACACCTTC; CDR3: CSVDAGVNGYTF
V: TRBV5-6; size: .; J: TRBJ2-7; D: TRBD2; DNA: TGTGCCAGCAGCGGGGCTGGGACTAGCGCAACCTACGAGCAGTACTTC; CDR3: CASSGAGTSATYEQYF
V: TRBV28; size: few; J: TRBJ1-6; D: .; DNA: TGTGCCAGCAGCGGCGATTCACCCCTCCACTTT; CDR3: CASSGDSPLHF
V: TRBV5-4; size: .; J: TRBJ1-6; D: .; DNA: TGTGCCAGCAGCTTAGGTTTTCCGAATTCACCCCTCCACTTT; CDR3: CASSLGFPNSPLHF
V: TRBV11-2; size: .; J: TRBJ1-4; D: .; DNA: TGTGCCAGCAGCTTAGAGGGGAGGGGCGGAAATGAAAAACTGTTTTTT; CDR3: CASSLEGRGGNEKLFF
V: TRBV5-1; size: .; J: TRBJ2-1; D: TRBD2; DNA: TGCGCCAGCAAAGAGACTAGCGAATACAATGAGCAGTTCTTC; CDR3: CASKETSEYNEQFF
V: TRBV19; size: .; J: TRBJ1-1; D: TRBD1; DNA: TGTGCCAGTAGTCTAGGGACAGGGTGGGGTACTGAAGCTTTCTTT; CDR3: CASSLGTGWGTEAFF
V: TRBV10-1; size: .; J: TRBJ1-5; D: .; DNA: TGCGCCAGCAGTGAGCAAACAGGGAATCAGCCCCAGCATTTT; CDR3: CASSEQTGNQPQHF
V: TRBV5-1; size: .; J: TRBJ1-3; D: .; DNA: TGCGCCAGCAGCTTAAACTGGGGATCTGGAAACACCATATATTTT; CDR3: CASSLNWGSGNTIYF
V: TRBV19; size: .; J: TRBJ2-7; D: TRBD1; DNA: TGTGCCAGTAGTATATCGGGACAGGGGGAGTACGAGCAGTACTTC; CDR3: CASSISGQGEYEQYF
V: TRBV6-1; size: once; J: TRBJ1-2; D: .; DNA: TGTGCCAGCGACACAGCTAACTATGGCTACACCTTC; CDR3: CASDTANYGYTF
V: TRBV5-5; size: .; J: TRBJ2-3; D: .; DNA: TGTGCCAGCAGCATAGACTTGACAGATACGCAGTATTTT; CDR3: CASSIDLTDTQYF
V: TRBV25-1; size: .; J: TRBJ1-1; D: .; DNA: TGTGCCAGCAGTGCTGCCATTTCGGGGACTGAAGCTTTCTTT; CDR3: CASSAAISGTEAFF
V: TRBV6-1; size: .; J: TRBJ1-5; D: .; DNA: TGTGCCAGCAGTGAGGGCAGGGCTTTGGGGCCCCAGCATTTT; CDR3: CASSEGRALGPQHF
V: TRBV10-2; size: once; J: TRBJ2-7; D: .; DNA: TGCGCCAGCAGTGAGTGGGGGCCCTCCTACGAGCAGTACTTC; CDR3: CASSEWGPSYEQYF
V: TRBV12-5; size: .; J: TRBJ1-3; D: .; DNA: TGTGCTAGTGGTTCGAACTATAGGGACACCATATATTTT; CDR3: CASGSNYRDTIYF
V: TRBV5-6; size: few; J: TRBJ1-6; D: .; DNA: TGTGCCAGCAGCCTCGTCGGCACGACCCTCCACTTT; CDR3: CASSLVGTTLHF
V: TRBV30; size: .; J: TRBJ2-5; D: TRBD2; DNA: TGTGCCTTTGAGGGACTAGTAGAGACCCAGTACTTC; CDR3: CAFEGLVETQYF
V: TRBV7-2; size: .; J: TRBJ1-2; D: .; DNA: TGTGCCAGCAGCTTAGGGCCTCAGGCATTCTATGGCTACACCTTC; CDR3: CASSLGPQAFYGYTF
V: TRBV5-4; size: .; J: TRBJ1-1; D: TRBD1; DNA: TGTGCCAGCAGACAACAACAGGGGTTGAACACTGAAGCTTTCTTT; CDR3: CASRQQQGLNTEAFF
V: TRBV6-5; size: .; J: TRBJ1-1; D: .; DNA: TGTGCCAGCAGTTACTCCAAGAACACTGAAGCTTTCTTT; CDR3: CASSYSKNTEAFF
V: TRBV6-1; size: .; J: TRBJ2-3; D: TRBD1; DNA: TGTGCCAGCAGTGAAGGGGACAGAAACACAGATACGCAGTATTTT; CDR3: CASSEGDRNTDTQYF
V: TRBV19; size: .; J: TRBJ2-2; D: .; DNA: TGTGCCAGTATGGCCCCTTGGCCCTTGAACACCGGGGAGCTGTTTTTT; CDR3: CASMAPWPLNTGELFF
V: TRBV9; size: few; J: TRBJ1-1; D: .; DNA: TGTGCCAGCAGCGTAGGCCCGAAGAACACTGAAGCTTTCTTT; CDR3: CASSVGPKNTEAFF
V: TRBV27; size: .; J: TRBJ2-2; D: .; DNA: TGTGCCAGCAGCCCCACCGGGTGGGCCGGGGAGCTGTTTTTT; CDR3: CASSPTGWAGELFF
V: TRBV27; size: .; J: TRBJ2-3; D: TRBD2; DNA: TGTGCCAGCAAACTAGCGGGGGCAGATACGCAGTATTTT; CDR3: CASKLAGADTQYF
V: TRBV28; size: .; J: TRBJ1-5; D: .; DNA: TGTGCCAGCAGTGGGGGGCCTGGGGGGGGCCCGGGACAGCCCCAGCATTTT; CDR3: CASSGGPGGGPGQPQHF